The 15 T cell receptor beta chains below all came from one sample that was sequenced in a study of early T cells in non-severe SARS-CoV-2 infection. TCRdb processed the 5' RACE reads anew with MiXCR; each CDR3 protein has one entry. This table has about 80,000 distinct CDR3 sequences, approximately 12% appearing once. This specimen was whole blood, taken at baseline. The receptors derive from an adult who was a healthcare worker with PCR-confirmed SARS-CoV-2 infection or an uninfected control (not recorded which). The donor label of this sample is uncertain.

This chain uses TRBV30 with TRBJ1-2, with 9 nucleotides matching TRBD1. Germline values: CDR1 GTSNPN, CDR2 SVGIG (reference sequence). With 1 base clipped from V and 0 bases from J, the junction kept 6 bases outside the gene matches. This CDR3 is 16 amino acids long. CDR3 bases: TGTGCCTGGAGTGGCGGACAGGGGCGAACTAACTATGGCTACACCTTC. Translating it yields CAWSGGQGRTNYGYTF.

This clonotype came up a few times. The chain joins TRBV5-1 to TRBJ2-7, with D unclear. V was trimmed by 0 bases and J by 5 bases, leaving 6 bases between them. The CDR3 length is 12 residues. The V gene's germline CDR1 is SGHRS and CDR2 YFSETQ. CDR3 in amino acids: CASSLAGHEQYF. DNA for the CDR3: TGCGCCAGCAGCTTGGCGGGCCACGAGCAGTACTTC.

The rearrangement joins TRBV18 to TRBJ2-7; TRBD2 might be the D (6 bases). The CDR3 contains 14 residues. Trimming left V 1 base short and J 0 bases short, with 7 bases between. CDR1 KGHSH and CDR2 LQKENI come from the germline V gene. The CDR3 DNA reads as TGTGCCAGCTCACCACAGGGACTCTCCTACGAGCAGTACTTC. Protein sequence: CASSPQGLSYEQYF.

This clonotype has at least ten counts. This sequence joins TRBV7-3 and TRBJ1-3; perhaps TRBD1 as D (6 bases). The CDR3 covers 15 residues. Germline lookup yields CDR1 SGHTA and CDR2 FQGTGA. Between the trimmed V and J ends, which lost 4 bases and 2 bases, there was a span of 12 bases. CDR3 sequence: CASSSRAGAGNTIYF. In DNA, the CDR3 is TGTGCCAGCAGCTCCAGGGCAGGGGCTGGAAACACCATATATTTT.

In this sample, this clonotype turned up many times. The chain has TRBV2 and TRBJ2-1; TRBD2 is a possible D gene (6 bases). Germline V gene sequence: CDR1 SNHLY, CDR2 FYNNEI. This CDR3 comprises 15 residues. The V and J ends lost 7 bases and 7 bases respectively, with 20 bases between them. CDR3 amino acids: CASTTDLGGENEQFF. The CDR3 DNA reads as TGTGCCAGCACCACTGATTTGGGAGGAGAGAATGAGCAGTTCTTC. Full variable domain (rest looked up from reference TRBV2 and TRBJ2-1): EPEVTQTPSHQVTQMGQEVILRCVPISNHLYFYWYRQILGQKVEFLVSFYNNEISEKSEIFDDQFSVERPDGSNFTLKIRSTKLEDSAMYFCASTTDLGGENEQFFGPGTRLTVL.

CDR3: CASSFINRGRGTEAFF. CDR3 nucleotides: TGTGCCAGCAGCTTCATTAACAGGGGGCGGGGCACTGAAGCTTTCTTT. V usage is TRBV5-4 and J usage is TRBJ1-1; TRBD1 aligns across 9 bases. Trimming removed 2 bases from V and 4 bases from J; junction bases left unmatched: 9. Per germline, CDR1 SGHNT and CDR2 YYREEE (reference sequence). The CDR3 runs 16 residues.

The J gene is TRBJ2-7, the V gene TRBV25-1; no clear D gene. V was trimmed by 4 bases and J by 3 bases, leaving 10 bases between them. The CDR3 extends over 13 amino acids. Germline CDR1 reads MGHDK; CDR2 reads SYGVNS. The DNA for the CDR3 is TGTGCCAGCAGTGTTGTTCCCGGCTACGAGCAGTACTTC. Amino acid sequence: CASSVVPGYEQYF.

This clonotype has a count of ten or more. V gene TRBV24-1 combines with J gene TRBJ2-3, with a tentative D call TRBD1 (6 bases). There are 13 residues in the CDR3. Between the trimmed V and J ends, which lost 4 bases and 5 bases, there was a span of 9 bases. Germline V gives CDR1 KGHDR, CDR2 SFDVKD. In DNA form, the CDR3 reads TGTGCCACCAGTGAGGGGGCCCTAGATACGCAGTATTTT. It is translated as CATSEGALDTQYF.

This clonotype turned up a few times. The chain has TRBV12-3 or TRBV12-4 and TRBJ2-7, with D maybe TRBD2 (5 bases). The CDR3 sequence is 12 residues long. Trimming removed 4 bases from V and 7 bases from J, with 11 bases in between. The CDR3 nucleotides are TGTGCCAGCAGTTCTCGTCCGGGAGAGCAGTACTTC. Residues: CASSSRPGEQYF.

This clonotype turned up a few times. The chain links TRBV19 to TRBJ1-5; possibly TRBD1 for D (6 bases). Germline V gene sequence: CDR1 LNHDA, CDR2 SQIVND (reference sequence). The CDR3 is 15 residues long. Trimming cost V 6 bases and J 4 bases, with 16 bases left between them. CDR3 in DNA: TGTGCCAGTAGACAGGGCGGGCAGGTAAATCAGCCCCAGCATTTT. Protein product: CASRQGGQVNQPQHF.

The CDR3 here is CASIQRVDRGIGYGYTF. In nucleotides, the CDR3 is TGTGCCAGCATCCAACGGGTAGACAGGGGGATCGGCTATGGCTACACCTTC. The chain is built from TRBV28 and TRBJ1-2; 9 positions match TRBD1. The CDR3 is 17 residues long. The V gene end was trimmed by 7 bases and the J gene end by 4 bases; junction bases not matched to a gene: 16. The germline V gene has CDR1 MDHEN and CDR2 SYDVKM.

This clonotype has just a few counts. The chain recombines TRBV18 with TRBJ2-5; D ambiguous. The CDR3 totals 12 residues. Germline-derived CDR1 and CDR2 are KGHSH and LQKENI. Trimming removed 4 bases from V and 3 bases from J, with 6 bases in between. CDR3 sequence (DNA): TGTGCCAGCTCACGACGGGAAGAGACCCAGTACTTC. The encoded protein is CASSRREETQYF. The full variable domain, completed using reference TRBV18 and TRBJ2-5, is NAGVMQNPRHLVRRRGQEARLRCSPMKGHSHVYWYRQLPEEGLKFMVYLQKENIIDESGMPKERFSAEFPKEGPSILRIQQVVRGDSAAYFCASSRREETQYFGPGTRLLVL.

The rearrangement uses TRBV12-5 and TRBJ2-7, with D perhaps TRBD2 (5 bases). Germline V CDR1 and CDR2: LGHNT, FRNRAP. CDR3 size: 12 residues. Trimming took 5 bases from V and 5 from J, leaving 10 bases between them. The CDR3 loop reads CASGLLGNEQYF. The CDR3 DNA reads as TGTGCTAGTGGTCTACTAGGTAACGAGCAGTACTTC.

This sequence joins TRBV27 and TRBJ2-3; TRBD2 agrees at 7 bases. J lost 2 bases, V lost 8 bases, and 13 bases had no gene match. This CDR3 spans 16 amino acids. Per the germline V gene, CDR1 is MNHEY and CDR2 is SMNVEV (reference sequence). The chain's CDR3 is CASRLEPGLNTDTQYF. CDR3 nucleotide sequence: TGTGCCAGCCGACTAGAACCGGGACTAAACACAGATACGCAGTATTTT.

The table lists this clonotype with many counts. The chain uses TRBV12-3 or TRBV12-4 and TRBJ2-1, with D unresolved. Trimming cost V 2 bases and J 6 bases, with 2 bases left between them. This CDR3 has 11 residues. CDR3 region: CASSLLNEQFF. In DNA form, the CDR3 reads TGTGCCAGCAGTTTACTCAATGAGCAGTTCTTC.